The clone carrying this T cell receptor beta chain was detected only once. The authors isolated at least 6 million PBMCs per sample. The authors ran a second PCR of roughly 6 to 11 cycles using a sample-barcoded 5' primer and a J-beta primer mix. MiXCR, applied by TCRdb to the 5' RACE reads, yields one record per CDR3 protein. The table shows about 1,500,000 distinct CDR3 sequences, with around 42% occurring only once. These data are taken from a study of blood T cells in healthy people across ages. The sequenced sample was blood. The clonotype originates from a woman aged 18 to 35 in good health.

The CDR3 region is CASGGWTSGRENEQFF. DNA for the CDR3: TGTGCCAGCGGGGGATGGACTAGCGGGAGGGAAAATGAGCAGTTCTTC. V and J are TRBV12-3 or TRBV12-4 and TRBJ2-1; 15 nucleotides match TRBD2. V was clipped by 8 bases and J by 7 bases; unmatched bases: 9. The CDR3 is made up of 16 amino acids.